This entry lists 22 T cell receptor beta chains sequenced from one sample in a study of blood T cell repertoires in COVID-19 (dated by TCRdb to about 2020). The library came from the immunoSEQ multiplex PCR assay. The immuneACCESS repertoire file appears here via TCRdb, limited to in-frame rearrangements. These files lack a portion of the clones; in checked studies, under half of the deficit traces to unresolved V genes, and the cause of the others is not known. For this sample there are 120,000 to 150,000 clones; about 77% appear just once. The leading ten clones occupy around 4% of the sample. The specimen was peripheral blood. The receptors stem from a man in his sixties with acute or convalescent COVID-19.

The genes are TRBV18 and TRBJ2-7; tentative D call: TRBD1 (5 bases). The CDR3 has 13 residues. V was pared by 3 bases and J by 6 bases, with 12 bases between. CDR1 and CDR2 (germline): KGHSH, LQKENI. CDR3: CASSPPHRSEQYF. CDR3 in DNA: TGTGCCAGCTCACCCCCCCACAGGAGCGAGCAGTACTTC. Filled out from reference TRBV18 and TRBJ2-7, the complete variable domain reads NAGVMQNPRHLVRRRGQEARLRCSPMKGHSHVYWYRQLPEEGLKFMVYLQKENIIDESGMPKERFSAEFPKEGPSILRIQQVVRGDSAAYFCASSPPHRSEQYFGPGTRLTVT.

The chain couples TRBV1 to TRBJ2-2; the D segment call TRBD2 is taken from the table without a DNA check. TRBV1 is an annotated pseudogene. This CDR3 is 17 amino acids long. As DNA, the CDR3 is TGCACCAGCAGCCAAGGATCGGAGGCCCTAAACACCGGGGAGCTGTTTTTT. It yields the protein CTSSQGSEALNTGELFF.

The V and J genes are TRBV5-1 and TRBJ2-1; 7 bases fit TRBD1. Trimming at V came to 7 bases and at J to 1 base, leaving 11 bases not matched to a gene. This CDR3 is built from 16 residues. Germline lookup yields CDR1 SGHRS and CDR2 YFSETQ. This CDR3 is CASRDRYSGSYNEQFF. CDR3 DNA sequence: TGCGCCAGCCGGGACAGATATTCTGGGTCCTACAATGAGCAGTTCTTC.

The chain recombines TRBV27 with TRBJ2-5, with D perhaps matching TRBD1 (6 bases). The V gene lost 0 bases and the J gene lost 9 bases, with 11 bases spanning the gap. Per germline, CDR1 MNHEY and CDR2 SMNVEV (reference sequence). The length of the CDR3 is 13 residues. DNA for the CDR3: TGTGCCAGCAGTTTATCGGGGGCTACGGCCCAGTACTTC. Residues: CASSLSGATAQYF.

V is TRBV6-5 and J is TRBJ2-2; 9 bases fit TRBD1. Trimming cost V 6 bases and J 4 bases; bases outside gene matches: 3. CDR1 and CDR2 from the germline V gene are MNHEY and SVGAGI. The CDR3 length is 14 residues. The CDR3 nucleotides read TGTGCCAGCAGACCGACAGGGGGCACCGGGGAGCTGTTTTTT. It translates to CASRPTGGTGELFF.

This chain links TRBV9 with TRBJ2-1, with a possible D match to TRBD1 (6 bases). Trimming removed 0 bases from V and 1 base from J, with 17 bases in between. This CDR3 has 18 amino acids. Germline assignment: CDR1 SGDLS and CDR2 YYNGEE. CDR3 residues: CASSVGEDRTNSYNEQFF. DNA for the CDR3: TGTGCCAGCAGCGTAGGGGAAGACAGGACAAATTCCTACAATGAGCAGTTCTTC.

This chain joins TRBV18 and TRBJ1-1, with 10 bases matching TRBD1. This CDR3 has 14 amino acids. J lost 5 bases, V lost 6 bases, and 6 bases had no gene match. Germline V gives CDR1 KGHSH, CDR2 LQKENI. As DNA, the CDR3 is TGTGCCAGCTCGGTGGGACAGGGGATAACTGAAGCTTTCTTT. Its protein product is CASSVGQGITEAFF.

The chain links TRBV19 to TRBJ1-1, with D tentatively TRBD1 (5 bases). CDR3 length equals 14 residues. The germline V gene encodes CDR1 LNHDA and CDR2 SQIVND (reference sequence). Trimming shortened V by 4 bases and J by 3 bases, and 12 bases separated the two germline ends. The CDR3 nucleotides are TGTGCCAGTAGTACTCGACAGTATTACACTGAAGCTTTCTTT. Protein: CASSTRQYYTEAFF.

This chain uses TRBV18 with TRBJ1-1; no definite D call. The germline V gene encodes CDR1 KGHSH and CDR2 LQKENI. V was pared by 1 base and J by 5 bases, with 8 bases between. The CDR3 is 13 amino acids. CDR3 sequence: CASSPLQETEAFF. The CDR3 DNA follows: TGTGCCAGCTCACCACTTCAGGAAACTGAAGCTTTCTTT. Full variable domain (rest looked up from reference TRBV18 and TRBJ1-1): NAGVMQNPRHLVRRRGQEARLRCSPMKGHSHVYWYRQLPEEGLKFMVYLQKENIIDESGMPKERFSAEFPKEGPSILRIQQVVRGDSAAYFCASSPLQETEAFFGQGTRLTVV.

This clone has more than one count but fewer than ten. A junction end diverges from the germline sequence, so it may reflect a read error. The V call is TRBV7-7, the J call TRBJ2-3; D possibly corresponds to TRBD2 (5 bases). Germline loops: CDR1 SSHAT, CDR2 FNYEAQ (reference sequence). This CDR3 is built from 13 residues. In DNA form, the CDR3 reads TGTGCTAGCAGCTTTGACGGAGGAGATACGCAGTATTTT. Protein: CASSFDGGDTQYF.

This sequence joins TRBV11-3 and TRBJ2-1; the match to TRBD2 covers 12 bases. Germline CDR1 SGHNT, CDR2 YENEEA. J was trimmed by 5 bases and V by 3 bases; bases with no gene match: 8. The CDR3 runs to 17 residues. This chain's CDR3 is CASSLASGRGGNNEQFF. As DNA, the CDR3 is TGTGCCAGCAGCTTGGCTAGCGGGAGGGGGGGTAACAATGAGCAGTTCTTC. Looking up the rest from reference TRBV11-3 and TRBJ2-1 gives the full variable domain: EAGVVQSPRYKIIEKKQPVAFWCNPISGHNTLYWYLQNLGQGPELLIRYENEEAVDDSQLPKDRFSAERLKGVDSTLKIQPAELGDSAVYLCASSLASGRGGNNEQFFGPGTRLTVL.

The chain uses TRBV6-5 and TRBJ1-6; a weak D match, TRBD1 (6 bases). V was cut by 6 bases and J by 8 bases, with 14 bases left in between. The CDR3 is 14 amino acids. CDR1 and CDR2 (germline): MNHEY, SVGAGI. In DNA, the CDR3 is TGTGCCAGCAGCAGACAGTCAGGGGATTCACCCCTCCACTTT. As protein: CASSRQSGDSPLHF.

This sequence joins TRBV12-3 or TRBV12-4 and TRBJ2-7; TRBD2 might be the D (6 bases). The V and J ends lost 5 bases and 3 bases respectively, with 11 bases between them. This CDR3 region has 13 residues. CDR3 sequence (DNA): TGTGCCAGCAGTGCCGGGACTCGCTACGAGCAGTACTTC. Protein product: CASSAGTRYEQYF.

This rearrangement joins TRBV10-1 to TRBJ2-1, with 8 bases that match TRBD2. V gave up 4 bases and J gave up 9 bases; unmatched junction bases: 2. Germline V gene lookup returns CDR1 WNHNN and CDR2 SYGVQD (reference sequence). This CDR3 spans 12 amino acids. CDR3 sequence reads: CASSALAGEQFF. The CDR3 bases are TGCGCCAGCAGTGCGCTAGCGGGTGAGCAGTTCTTC.

This clone was seen a few times. The V gene is TRBV18, the J gene TRBJ2-2; TRBD2 might be the D (5 bases). Germline lookup yields CDR1 KGHSH and CDR2 LQKENI. V was shortened by 1 base and J by 5 bases, with 11 bases between the two germline ends. The CDR3 is 15 residues long. This CDR3 is CASSPRGPGTGELFF. The CDR3 nucleotides are TGTGCCAGCTCACCACGCGGACCGGGAACCGGGGAGCTGTTTTTT.

This clone was picked up one time. The rearrangement joins TRBV4-1 to TRBJ2-1, with 10 nucleotides matching TRBD1. The trim removed 1 base at V and 3 bases at J, leaving 6 bases unmatched. Per germline, CDR1 MGHRA and CDR2 YSYEKL. This CDR3 is built from 17 residues. CDR3 loop: CASSQVAGTGDYNEQFF. The CDR3 DNA follows: TGCGCCAGCAGCCAAGTAGCCGGGACAGGGGACTACAATGAGCAGTTCTTC.

The V and J genes are TRBV6-6 and TRBJ2-1; TRBD2 aligns across 11 bases. In germline, CDR1 is MNHNY, CDR2 SVGAGI (reference sequence). The CDR3 extends over 16 amino acids. J lost 7 bases, V lost 5 bases, and 10 bases had no gene match. Here the CDR3 reads CASSQLAGVSNNEQFF. DNA of the CDR3: TGTGCCAGCAGTCAACTAGCGGGAGTGTCAAATAATGAGCAGTTCTTC.

The chain links TRBV6-6 to TRBJ2-1, with D possibly TRBD2 on 5 matching bases. Between the trimmed V and J ends, which lost 2 bases and 8 bases, there was a span of 10 bases. Per germline, CDR1 MNHNY and CDR2 SVGAGI (reference sequence). This CDR3 has 13 amino acids. The CDR3 is CASSYGRGDEQFF. The CDR3 DNA is TGTGCCAGCAGTTACGGGAGAGGTGATGAGCAGTTCTTC.

The chain is built from TRBV9 and TRBJ1-1; 7 nucleotides line up with TRBD1. Germline loops: CDR1 SGDLS, CDR2 YYNGEE. The CDR3 runs to 14 residues. Germline trimming cut 0 bases from V and 4 bases from J; bases unmatched to any gene: 3. In DNA, the CDR3 is TGTGCCAGCAGCGTAGAGGCAGGGGGCACTGAAGCTTTCTTT. It specifies CASSVEAGGTEAFF. Full variable domain (outside the CDR3, taken from reference TRBV9 and TRBJ1-1): DSGVTQTPKHLITATGQRVTLRCSPRSGDLSVYWYQQSLDQGLQFLIQYYNGEERAKGNILERFSAQQFPDLHSELNLSSLELGDSALYFCASSVEAGGTEAFFGQGTRLTVV.

The chain has TRBV2 and TRBJ2-2; possibly TRBD2 for D (5 bases). The V end was cut by 3 bases, the J end by 7 bases, with 12 bases between. Germline V gene data show CDR1 as SNHLY and CDR2 as FYNNEI. This CDR3 region has 14 residues. The CDR3 spells CASSDLGSLGELFF. CDR3 sequence (DNA): TGTGCCAGCAGTGACCTAGGGAGCCTCGGGGAGCTGTTTTTT.

This clone was detected only once. The CDR3 protein is CASSRTSGSLETQYF. CDR3 sequence (DNA): TGTGCCAGCAGTAGGACTAGCGGGAGCCTTGAGACCCAGTACTTC. This chain uses TRBV7-3 with TRBJ2-5; TRBD2 matches 13 bases. Germline CDR1 SGHTA, CDR2 FQGTGA. Germline trimming cut 6 bases from V and 5 bases from J; bases unmatched to any gene: 6. This CDR3 has 15 amino acids.

The chain uses TRBV5-1 and TRBJ1-1, with 8 bases aligning to TRBD1. The CDR3 totals 13 residues. The V gene's germline CDR1 is SGHRS and CDR2 YFSETQ. V gave up 3 bases and J gave up 6 bases; unmatched junction bases: 4. CDR3 amino acids: CASSSGTGAEAFF. The CDR3 bases are TGCGCCAGCAGCTCGGGGACAGGAGCTGAAGCTTTCTTT.